The clone carrying this T cell receptor beta chain was observed a handful of times. The antigen remains undetermined. Libraries for TCRalpha and TCRbeta carried sample barcodes and unique molecular identifiers via 5'RACE. One entry per CDR3 protein, called by TCRdb with MiXCR from the 5' RACE reads. The profile covers fewer than 650,000 distinct CDR3 sequences, with about 18% appearing a single time and approximately 8.1% taken by the ten largest. This entry belongs to a study of T-cell memory formation after mild COVID-19. Whole-study context: Largely, the TCR clusters proved donor specific. Study results and limitations: The authors did not confirm SARS-CoV-2 specificity of second-wave clones peaking day 37. Mainly in CM and EM were contracting CD4+ clones; CD8+ were in EMRA.

The V gene's germline CDR1 is GTSNPN and CDR2 SVGIG (reference sequence). Unmatched junction bases numbered 4, after V lost 3 bases and J lost 0 bases. This CDR3 has 15 amino acids. The rearrangement uses TRBV30 and TRBJ2-2; 7 positions match TRBD1. Source material: PBMCs or a T cell subset sorted from them (not recorded which). The clonotype comes from an adult woman who had mild COVID-19 (a few samples of this study predate the infection). Cell type and time point are not known. This chain's CDR3 is CAWRQGPSNTGELFF. In nucleotides, the CDR3 is TGTGCCTGGAGACAGGGGCCCTCGAACACCGGGGAGCTGTTTTTT. The variable domain in full, completed from reference TRBV30 and TRBJ2-2, reads SQTIHQWPATLVQPVGSPLSLECTVEGTSNPNLYWYRQAAGRGLQLLFYSVGIGQISSEVPQNLSASRPQDRQFILSSKKLLLSDSGFYLCAWRQGPSNTGELFFGEGSRLTVL.